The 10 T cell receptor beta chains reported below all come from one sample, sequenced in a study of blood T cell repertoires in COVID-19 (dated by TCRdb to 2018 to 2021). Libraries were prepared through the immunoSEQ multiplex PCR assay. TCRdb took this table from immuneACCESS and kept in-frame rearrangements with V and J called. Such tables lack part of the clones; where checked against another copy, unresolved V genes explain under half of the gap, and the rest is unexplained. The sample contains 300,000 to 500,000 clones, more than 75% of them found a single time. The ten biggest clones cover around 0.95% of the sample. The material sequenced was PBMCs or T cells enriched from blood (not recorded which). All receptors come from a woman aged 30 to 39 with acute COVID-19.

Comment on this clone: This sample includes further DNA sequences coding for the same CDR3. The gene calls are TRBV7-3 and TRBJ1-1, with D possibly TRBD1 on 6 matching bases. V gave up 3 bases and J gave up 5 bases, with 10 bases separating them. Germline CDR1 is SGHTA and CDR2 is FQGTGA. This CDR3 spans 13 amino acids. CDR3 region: CASSFGQGTEAFF. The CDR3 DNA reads TGTGCCAGCAGCTTTGGGCAGGGGACTGAAGCTTTCTTT. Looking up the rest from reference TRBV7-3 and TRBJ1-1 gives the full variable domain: GAGVSQTPSNKVTEKGKYVELRCDPISGHTALYWYRQSLGQGPEFLIYFQGTGAADDSGLPNDRFFAVRPEGSVSTLKIQRTERGDSAVYLCASSFGQGTEAFFGQGTRLTVV.

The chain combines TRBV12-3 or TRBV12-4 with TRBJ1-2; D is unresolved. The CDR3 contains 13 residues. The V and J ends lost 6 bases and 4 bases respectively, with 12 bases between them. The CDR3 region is CASRRHSLYGYTF. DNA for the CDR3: TGTGCCAGCAGAAGACATTCCCTCTATGGCTACACCTTC.

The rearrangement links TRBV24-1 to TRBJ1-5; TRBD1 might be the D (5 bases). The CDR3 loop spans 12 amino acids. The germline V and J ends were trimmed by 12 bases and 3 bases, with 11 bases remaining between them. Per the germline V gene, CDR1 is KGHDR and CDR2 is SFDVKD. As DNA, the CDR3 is TGTGCCGCGGGACGGAACAATCAGCCCCAGCATTTT. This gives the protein CAAGRNNQPQHF.

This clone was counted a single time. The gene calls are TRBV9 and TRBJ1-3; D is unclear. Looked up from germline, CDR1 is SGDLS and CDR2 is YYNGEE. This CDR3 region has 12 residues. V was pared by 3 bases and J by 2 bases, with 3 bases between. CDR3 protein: CASSATGNTIYF. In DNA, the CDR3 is TGTGCCAGCAGCGCCACTGGAAACACCATATATTTT.

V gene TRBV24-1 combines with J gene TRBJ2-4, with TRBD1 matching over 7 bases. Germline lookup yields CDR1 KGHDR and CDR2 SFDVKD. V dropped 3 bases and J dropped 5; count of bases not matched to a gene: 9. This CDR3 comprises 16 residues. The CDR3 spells CATSDTTGARENIQYF. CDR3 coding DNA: TGTGCCACCAGTGATACTACAGGGGCGAGGGAAAACATTCAGTACTTC.

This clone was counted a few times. The CDR3 nucleotides read TGTGCCAGCAGCTTATTAACTAGCGAGGTCGAGCAGTACTTC. It specifies CASSLLTSEVEQYF. J is TRBJ2-7 and V is TRBV7-2, with TRBD2 identical over 7 bases. CDR1 is SGHTA and CDR2 is FQGNSA in the germline V gene. The CDR3 contains 14 residues. V shed 2 bases, J shed 6 bases, and the junction held 7 bases outside the gene matches.

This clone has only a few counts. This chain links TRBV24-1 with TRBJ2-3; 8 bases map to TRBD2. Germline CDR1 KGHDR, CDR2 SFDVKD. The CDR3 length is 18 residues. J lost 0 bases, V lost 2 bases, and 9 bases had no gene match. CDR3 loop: CATSDSALAGTSTDTQYF. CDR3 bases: TGTGCCACCAGTGATTCGGCATTAGCGGGAACTAGCACAGATACGCAGTATTTT.

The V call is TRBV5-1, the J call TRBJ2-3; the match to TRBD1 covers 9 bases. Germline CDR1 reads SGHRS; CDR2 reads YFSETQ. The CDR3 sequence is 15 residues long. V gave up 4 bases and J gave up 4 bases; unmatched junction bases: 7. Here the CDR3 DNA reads TGCGCCAGCAGCCAGACAGGGGGGAATTCAGATACGCAGTATTTT. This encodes CASSQTGGNSDTQYF.

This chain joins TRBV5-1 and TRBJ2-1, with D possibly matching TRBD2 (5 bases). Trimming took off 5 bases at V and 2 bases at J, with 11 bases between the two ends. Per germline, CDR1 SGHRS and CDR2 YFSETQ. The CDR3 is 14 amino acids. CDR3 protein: CASRTGLTYNEQFF. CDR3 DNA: TGCGCCAGCAGAACGGGATTAACCTACAATGAGCAGTTCTTC.

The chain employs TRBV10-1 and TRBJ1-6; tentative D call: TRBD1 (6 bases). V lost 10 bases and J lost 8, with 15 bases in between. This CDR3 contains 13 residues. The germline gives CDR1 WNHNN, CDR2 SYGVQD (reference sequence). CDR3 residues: CATRRGFDSPLHF. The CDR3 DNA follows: TGCGCCACACGAAGGGGGTTCGATTCACCCCTCCACTTT.